The rows below give T cell receptor beta chains drawn from one sample of a study of cytomegalovirus exposure and HLA in healthy donors. Measured with immunoSEQ multiplex PCR; TCRdb has only the in-frame clones, and not every one. This table holds a few hundred thousand clones, approximately 84% found once. Sequencing used PBMCs. All receptors derive from a woman between 40 and 50 years old in good health and CMV-seronegative. Each CDR3 is given with its conserved first and last residue.

J | V | CDR3
TRBJ2-7 | TRBV19 | CASRGLSSYEQYF
TRBJ1-2 | TRBV14 | CASSHSGSLSYGYTF
TRBJ1-6 | TRBV4-2 | CASSQVANSPLHF
TRBJ2-3 | TRBV7-2 | CASSLDARGVSDTQYF
TRBJ2-1 | TRBV7-2 | CASSLDRVRRGEQFF
TRBJ2-1 | TRBV7-7 | CASRLQGDPYNEQFF
TRBJ2-1 | TRBV7-8 | CASSFGTLNNEQFF
TRBJ2-7 | TRBV30 | CAWSRGGVSYEQYF
TRBJ1-1 | TRBV7-9 | CASSLGGSNTEAFF
TRBJ1-1 | TRBV30 | CAWNQEVEYTEAFF
TRBJ1-1 | TRBV7-9 | CASAFRGTEAFF